The 11 T cell receptor beta chains listed next were all sequenced from one sample in a study of T cell responses to AZD1222 COVID-19 vaccine. The repertoire was sequenced with immunoSEQ multiplex PCR; TCRdb's copy has only in-frame clones and lacks some. This table holds 200,000 to 250,000 clones, approximately 94% found once. Source: peripheral blood, taken on day 0 of MenACWY control vaccination. Receptors were obtained from an adult in good health.

V and J are TRBV6-6 and TRBJ2-2; 12 bases match TRBD2. The CDR3 is 15 amino acids. With V trimmed by 5 bases and J by 4 bases, 2 bases remained unmatched. CDR1 is MNHNY and CDR2 is SVGAGI in the germline V gene (reference sequence). Here the CDR3 DNA reads TGTGCCAGCAGTGGACTAGCGGGACTCACCGGGGAGCTGTTTTTT. It is translated as CASSGLAGLTGELFF.

V gene TRBV2 combines with J gene TRBJ2-3; D may be TRBD2 (5 bases). The CDR3 extends over 14 amino acids. Trimming cost V 4 bases and J 2 bases, with 10 bases left between them. Germline V gene data show CDR1 as SNHLY and CDR2 as FYNNEI. Here the CDR3 reads CASSGGLPTDTQYF. The CDR3 DNA is TGTGCCAGCAGTGGCGGACTTCCCACAGATACGCAGTATTTT.

This chain joins TRBV6-1 and TRBJ1-3; perhaps TRBD1 as D (6 bases). The V gene's germline CDR1 is MNHNS and CDR2 SASEGT. V gave up 4 bases and J gave up 0 bases, with 13 bases separating them. The CDR3 runs 16 residues. The CDR3 sequence is CASSVEGGGSGNTIYF. In DNA, the CDR3 is TGTGCCAGCAGTGTGGAAGGGGGGGGCTCTGGAAACACCATATATTTT.

The rearrangement links TRBV5-4 to TRBJ2-1, with D perhaps given as TRBD1 or TRBD2 (5 bases each). Trimming shortened V by 3 bases and J by 7 bases, and 17 bases separated the two germline ends. The germline V gene encodes CDR1 SGHNT and CDR2 YYREEE (reference sequence). This CDR3 is 15 amino acids long. The CDR3 DNA reads TGTGCCAGCAGCTCGGTGGTAGGGGAGAAAAATGAGCAGTTCTTC. Protein product: CASSSVVGEKNEQFF.

CDR3 amino acids: CASQKKGSGVRRDYEQYF. DNA for the CDR3: TGTGCCAGTCAGAAGAAAGGGAGTGGTGTAAGGAGGGACTACGAGCAGTACTTC. V and J are TRBV6-8 and TRBJ2-7; a weak D match, TRBD2 (6 bases). Germline V gene sequence: CDR1 MNHGY, CDR2 SAAAGT. The ends were cut back, 9 bases at V and 3 bases at J, with 30 bases in the middle. The CDR3 is 18 residues long.

The chain combines TRBV11-2 with TRBJ2-7; 8 bases match TRBD1. CDR1 and CDR2 from the germline V gene are SGHAT and FQNNGV. This CDR3 has 14 residues. The junction had 4 bases not matched to a gene; V was cut back by 3 bases and J by 3 bases. DNA of the CDR3: TGTGCCAGCAGCTTCCGGACAGGGATCTACGAGCAGTACTTC. It yields the protein CASSFRTGIYEQYF.

The chain has TRBV5-1 and TRBJ2-3; D possibly uses TRBD1 or TRBD2 (5 bases each). The V end was cut by 0 bases, the J end by 1 base, with 6 bases between. Per germline, CDR1 SGHRS and CDR2 YFSETQ. This CDR3 has 14 amino acids. The DNA of the CDR3 is TGCGCCAGCAGCTTGGGGGACCGCACAGATACGCAGTATTTT. Translation gives CASSLGDRTDTQYF.

The chain is built from TRBV7-6 and TRBJ1-4; TRBD1 aligns across 8 bases. CDR1 is SGHVS, CDR2 FNYEAQ, per germline. This CDR3 is built from 15 residues. Unmatched junction bases numbered 5, after V lost 0 bases and J lost 8 bases. The CDR3 DNA is TGTGCCAGCAGCTTAGCGCAGGGGGCAAAGGAAAAACTGTTTTTT. This gives the protein CASSLAQGAKEKLFF.

This clone is a singleton in its sample. The chain employs TRBV3-1 (or the pseudogene TRBV3-2) and TRBJ1-1, with a weak D call TRBD1 (5 bases). The V end was cut by 6 bases, the J end by 1 base, with 18 bases between. The CDR3 sequence is 16 residues long. Germline V CDR1 and CDR2: LGHDT, YNNKEL (reference sequence). The CDR3 loop is CASRHTGPAENTEAFF. The CDR3 DNA sequence: TGTGCCAGCAGGCATACAGGCCCAGCGGAGAACACTGAAGCTTTCTTT.

A word on this clone: A read error may account for a junction end that differs from germline. The J gene is TRBJ2-1, the V gene TRBV12-3 or TRBV12-4; TRBD2 aligns across 7 bases. The CDR3 sequence is 12 residues long. Here the CDR3 reads CASSFLGGLGVF. CDR3 sequence (DNA): TGTGCCAGCAGTTTTTTGGGGGGGTTAGGGGTCTTC.

The gene calls are TRBV6-5 and TRBJ1-5; TRBD1 might be the D (5 bases). CDR1 is MNHEY and CDR2 is SVGAGI in the germline V gene. Trimming removed 6 bases at V and 5 bases at J, with 17 bases between. CDR3 length equals 15 residues. The CDR3 coding sequence is TGTGCCAGCAGGTTTCGGGGGGAATCGGATCAGCCCCAGCATTTT. This translates into CASRFRGESDQPQHF.